The rows below give T cell receptor beta chains drawn from one sample of a study of T cell repertoires in cytomegalovirus infection. TCRdb itself ran the reads through MiXCR, one entry per CDR3 protein. This table holds around 900,000 distinct CDR3 sequences, about 33% found once. No antigen is known for these receptors. The sequences come from cultured CD8+ T cells from PBMCs, collected from culture after CMV antigen stimulation. These receptor sequences come from a human donor in good health (CMV status not recorded). Some clones in this sample may be carry-over from other donors' samples. Each CDR3 is given with its conserved first and last residue. A D gene is named only where the DNA matches it firmly. Clone size appears in some rows only: once, few, many, or a class for an expanded clone.

D	size	J	V	length	DNA	CDR3
TRBD1	-	TRBJ1-6	TRBV27	18	TGTGCCAGCAGCATCGGGACAGGTCGAAGCTCCTATAATTCACCCCTCCACTTT	CASSIGTGRSSYNSPLHF
-	many	TRBJ2-5	TRBV7-9	15	TGTGCCAGCAGCTCCGTAGTGGGGATTTCGGAGACCCAGTACTTC	CASSSVVGISETQYF
-	-	TRBJ1-6	TRBV15	13	TGTGCCACCAGCGGGAGAGTCGGTTCACCCCTCCACTTT	CATSGRVGSPLHF
-	-	TRBJ1-5	TRBV27	12	TGTGCCAGTACACAGGGTCTTCAGCCCCAGCATTTT	CASTQGLQPQHF
-	many	TRBJ2-5	TRBV7-2	16	TGTGCCAGCAGCTTACCGTGGGGAGCGCAGAGGGAGACCCAGTACTTC	CASSLPWGAQRETQYF
-	-	TRBJ2-1	TRBV20-1	12	TGCAGTGCTAGAGACCTTACCAATGAGCAGTTCTTC	CSARDLTNEQFF
-	-	TRBJ1-3	TRBV12-3/TRBV12-4	17	TGTGCCAGCAGTTTTAGAGCAGGTCGAAGCTCTGGAAACACCATATATTTT	CASSFRAGRSSGNTIYF
-	-	TRBJ1-2	TRBV29-1	12	TGCAGCGTTGAACCCAGGGACCATGGCTACACCTTC	CSVEPRDHGYTF
TRBD1	many	TRBJ2-1	TRBV12-5	15	TGTGCTAGTGGTCCAGGACAGGTGACCTACAATGAGCAGTTCTTC	CASGPGQVTYNEQFF
-	-	TRBJ1-2	TRBV4-1	16	TGCGCCAGCAGCCAAGGTGCTTTGGGGGGGCCTATCGGCTACACCTTC	CASSQGALGGPIGYTF
-	-	TRBJ2-5	TRBV7-9	13	TGTGCCAGCAGCTCCCCGGCAGGAGGGGCCCAGTACTTC	CASSSPAGGAQYF
-	-	TRBJ2-3	TRBV6-1	14	TGTGCCAGCAGTGCCCCCTCCCTCACAGATACGCAGTATTTT	CASSAPSLTDTQYF
-	-	TRBJ1-6	TRBV6-1	18	TGTGCCAGCAGTGACGGTTGGAAAATTGGGGTTGGGAATTCACCCCTCCACTTT	CASSDGWKIGVGNSPLHF
-	few	TRBJ2-1	TRBV6-6	15	TGTGCCAGCAGTTACCTAGGGCGGGGTGGTAATGAGCAGTTCTTC	CASSYLGRGGNEQFF
-	-	TRBJ1-4	TRBV27	17	TGTGCCAGCACCCCGGTGGGACCGGTATTCGTGGATGAAAAACTGTTTTTT	CASTPVGPVFVDEKLFF
-	-	TRBJ2-1	TRBV27	12	TGTGCCAGAAGTTTGAGGGCAAATGAGCAGTTCTTC	CARSLRANEQFF
TRBD1	few	TRBJ1-1	TRBV7-2	15	TGTGCCAGCAGCTTTACAGGGGCGTGGAACACTGAAGCTTTCTTT	CASSFTGAWNTEAFF
-	-	TRBJ1-1	TRBV28	15	TGTGCCAGCAGTCCCATGGGGGGTCTCCGCACTGAAGCTTTCTTT	CASSPMGGLRTEAFF
-	-	TRBJ2-2	TRBV7-6	14	TGTGCCAGCAGCTCGGAGGGTCACACCGGGGAGCTGTTTTTT	CASSSEGHTGELFF
-	-	TRBJ1-3	TRBV10-3	14	TGTGCCATCAGTGAGCCAAAAGTCGGGAACACCATATATTTT	CAISEPKVGNTIYF
TRBD2	few	TRBJ2-1	TRBV12-3/TRBV12-4	15	TGTGCCAGCAAAAAAAGCGGGGGGGCCTACAATGAGCAGTTCTTC	CASKKSGGAYNEQFF
-	-	TRBJ1-1	TRBV7-9	17	TGTGCCAGCAGCTTAGCGTGGCAGTCTCCTATGAACACTGAAGCTTTCTTT	CASSLAWQSPMNTEAFF
TRBD2	-	TRBJ2-7	TRBV20-1	12	TGCAGTGCTAGAAGGCGGGGGGGTGAGCAGTACTTC	CSARRRGGEQYF
-	-	TRBJ1-1	TRBV6-1	14	TGTGCCAGCAGTTGGGGGGGGGCTGGCACTGAAGCTTTCTTT	CASSWGGAGTEAFF
-	-	TRBJ2-4	TRBV27	13	TGTGCCAGCAGTTTGACAGGGAGGAACATTCAGTACTTC	CASSLTGRNIQYF
TRBD2	few	TRBJ2-7	TRBV6-1	12	TGTGCCAGCAGTTACGATGGGGGGGGGCAGTACTTC	CASSYDGGGQYF
-	-	TRBJ2-7	TRBV27	16	TGTGCCAGCAGTTTATCGTCGTCGGGGGGCCCTACGCAGCAGTACTTC	CASSLSSSGGPTQQYF
-	few	TRBJ1-1	TRBV12-5	14	TGTGCTAGTGATTCTGGGCAGGGAGCTCGGGTAGCTTTCTTT	CASDSGQGARVAFF
-	few	TRBJ2-3	TRBV7-6	16	TGTGCCAGCAGCTTTGTTTATAGGGGTCGCACAGATACGCAGTATTTT	CASSFVYRGRTDTQYF
-	-	TRBJ1-4	TRBV6-6	17	TGTGCCAGCAGTTACTCGCCCCCGCGAGCAACTAATGAAAAACTGTTTTTT	CASSYSPPRATNEKLFF
-	few	TRBJ1-1	TRBV25-1	13	TGTGCCAGCAGTGACGGGGGAACGACTGAAGCTTTCTTT	CASSDGGTTEAFF
TRBD2	-	TRBJ2-1	TRBV9	20	TGTGCCAGCAGCGTCCCCAAACTAGGTCCTCCTGGGCGGGGGAACAATGAGCAGTTCTTC	CASSVPKLGPPGRGNNEQFF
-	-	TRBJ2-1	TRBV5-1	16	TGCGCCAGCAGCTTGGCAGGGCCTAAAGGGGGGAATGAGCAGTTCTTC	CASSLAGPKGGNEQFF
TRBD1	-	TRBJ2-5	TRBV7-6	16	TGTGCCAGCAGCTTAGCGGGCAGGGGGAACCAAGAGACCCAGTACTTC	CASSLAGRGNQETQYF
-	many	TRBJ2-1	TRBV7-6	15	TGTGCCAGCAGTTTAGGGGGGGGGACCCAGAGGAGGCAGTTCTTC	CASSLGGGTQRRQFF
TRBD2	-	TRBJ2-1	TRBV11-3	18	TGTGCCAGCAGCCCGGGACTAGCGGGGGGGCGGACCTACAATGAGCAGTTCTTC	CASSPGLAGGRTYNEQFF
-	few	TRBJ1-2	TRBV6-1	12	TGTGCCAGTCTCGGGACAATCTATGGCTACACCTTC	CASLGTIYGYTF
-	few	TRBJ2-7	TRBV25-1	12	TGTGCCAGCAGTGAATTTGGTTACGAGCAGTACTTC	CASSEFGYEQYF
TRBD1	-	TRBJ2-5	TRBV14	16	TGTGCCAGCAGCCAAGATCCGAGGGGGCGAAGGGAGACCCAGTACTTC	CASSQDPRGRRETQYF
TRBD1	-	TRBJ1-2	TRBV5-4	15	TGTGCCAGCAGTTCTCAGGACAGGAGAATCTATGGCTACACCTTC	CASSSQDRRIYGYTF
-	-	TRBJ2-1	TRBV7-9	13	TGTGCCAGCAGCCCTCGAGCCAGGCATGAGCAGTTCTTC	CASSPRARHEQFF
-	-	TRBJ2-2	TRBV19	10	TGTGCCAGTATGAACGGGGAGCTGTTTTTT	CASMNGELFF
-	-	TRBJ1-5	TRBV7-6	13	TGTGCCAGCAGCATCCTTGTAAATCAGCCCCAGCATTTT	CASSILVNQPQHF
-	few	TRBJ1-2	TRBV7-9	15	TGTGCCAGCAGCCCACTCGGGAGGGCCAACTATGGCTACACCTTC	CASSPLGRANYGYTF
-	-	TRBJ2-3	TRBV6-5	14	TGTGCCAGCAGTTTAGGAATAGCCACAGATACGCAGTATTTT	CASSLGIATDTQYF
TRBD1	few	TRBJ1-1	TRBV6-5	15	TGTGCCAGCAGTTTAGGGACAGGGGTAAAGACTGAAGCTTTCTTT	CASSLGTGVKTEAFF